These 26 T cell receptor beta chains originate from one sample sequenced in a study of early T cells in non-severe SARS-CoV-2 infection (dated by TCRdb to the early 2020s). Preparation of the library involved 5' RACE. The reads were generated on a NextSeq 500. TCRdb ran its own pipeline on the public reads, namely fastp trimming at Q25 and MiXCR clone calling, and kept in-frame beta chains. Here each entry gathers all rows of one CDR3 protein and keeps the most common genes and DNA. In all, the sample holds under 75,000 distinct CDR3 sequences, and less than 15% of those were seen once. The ten largest clones represent 7.5% to 9% of the sample. What was sequenced was whole blood. The receptors originated from an adult who was a healthcare worker with PCR-confirmed SARS-CoV-2 infection or an uninfected control (not recorded which).

This clonotype has at least ten counts. The chain is built from TRBV7-8 and TRBJ2-1, with TRBD1 matching 9 bases. This CDR3 region has 17 residues. The germline gives CDR1 SGHVS, CDR2 FQNEAQ. Losses at the gene ends were 5 bases for V and 6 bases for J; bases not matched to a gene: 14. The CDR3 here is CASSPRYRDRVINEQFF. The CDR3 DNA sequence: TGTGCCAGCAGCCCACGATACCGGGACAGGGTTATCAATGAGCAGTTCTTC.

This clonotype occurred a few times. The CDR3 region is CASNRDAYEQYF. CDR3 in DNA: TGTGCCAGCAACCGGGACGCCTACGAGCAGTACTTC. The chain employs TRBV12-3 or TRBV12-4 and TRBJ2-7; either TRBD1 or TRBD2 may fit D (5 bases each). This CDR3 spans 12 amino acids. V was clipped by 7 bases and J by 2 bases, with 9 bases between them.

The chain carries TRBV29-1 and TRBJ1-2, with D possibly matching TRBD1 (6 bases). The CDR3 is made up of 11 amino acids. Germline V CDR1 and CDR2: SQVTM, ANQGSEA. The germline V and J ends were trimmed by 4 bases and 6 bases, with 9 bases remaining between them. CDR3 bases: TGCAGCGTTGGCAGGGGCGATGGCTACACCTTC. It yields the protein CSVGRGDGYTF.

This clonotype has just a few counts. CDR3 nucleotide sequence: TGCGCCAGCAGCCAAGATGCAGGGCGGGTGGGGAGGAATGAGCAGTTCTTC. The encoded protein is CASSQDAGRVGRNEQFF. The chain employs TRBV4-1 and TRBJ2-1, with D perhaps matching TRBD2 (6 bases). The V and J ends lost 0 bases and 7 bases respectively, with 19 bases between them. The CDR3 is made up of 17 amino acids. Germline CDR1 is MGHRA and CDR2 is YSYEKL.

This clonotype was found many times. This chain joins TRBV4-2 and TRBJ2-4; the D gene is possibly TRBD2 (7 bases). The CDR3 contains 17 residues. Trimming took off 1 base at V and 0 bases at J, with 13 bases between the two ends. Germline V gene sequence: CDR1 LGHNA, CDR2 YNFKEQ. The CDR3 reads CASSQVTGRGAKNIQYF. In nucleotides, the CDR3 is TGTGCCAGCAGCCAAGTTACAGGGAGGGGAGCCAAAAACATTCAGTACTTC.

The chain has TRBV7-3 and TRBJ1-1, with TRBD1 as a possible D gene (6 bases). Trimming cost V 5 bases and J 2 bases, with 9 bases left between them. This CDR3 is built from 13 residues. Germline V CDR1 and CDR2: SGHTA, FQGTGA. The CDR3 nucleotides are TGTGCCAGCAGCGTGGACAGCAACACTGAAGCTTTCTTT. It codes for CASSVDSNTEAFF.

In this sample, this clonotype turned up a few times. CDR3 in DNA: TGCAGCGTTGAAGTAAGGGCGGGAAAGGACAATGAGCAGTTCTTC. Protein product: CSVEVRAGKDNEQFF. This chain uses TRBV29-1 with TRBJ2-1; a possible D gene is TRBD2 (6 bases). Germline V gives CDR1 SQVTM, CDR2 ANQGSEA. Trimming removed 1 base from V and 5 bases from J, with 15 bases in between. This CDR3 comprises 15 residues.

This clonotype has a handful of counts. The V gene is TRBV28, the J gene TRBJ2-7; perhaps TRBD2 as D (6 bases). This CDR3 contains 14 residues. The germline CDR1 and CDR2 sequences are MDHEN and SYDVKM. Trimming removed 1 base from V and 0 bases from J, with 7 bases in between. CDR3 region: CASSLSGGSYEQYF. As DNA, the CDR3 is TGTGCCAGCAGTTTATCCGGGGGCTCCTACGAGCAGTACTTC.

This clonotype was seen a few times. The rearrangement joins TRBV28 to TRBJ2-7; the match to TRBD2 covers 13 bases. The CDR3 is made up of 16 amino acids. J lost 4 bases, V lost 6 bases, and 9 bases had no gene match. The germline V gene encodes CDR1 MDHEN and CDR2 SYDVKM. CDR3 amino acids: CASRPGLAGVRYEQYF. The CDR3 nucleotides read TGTGCCAGCAGACCCGGACTAGCGGGAGTTCGGTACGAGCAGTACTTC.

This chain uses TRBV7-9 with TRBJ2-5; TRBD2 might be the D (5 bases). This CDR3 has 15 residues. The V gene's germline CDR1 is SEHNR and CDR2 FQNEAQ (reference sequence). The V end lost 5 bases, the J end lost 5 bases, and 18 bases lay between the germline ends. CDR3 loop: CASSGDLARRETQYF. The CDR3 nucleotides are TGTGCCAGCAGCGGAGACCTAGCCAGGCGGGAGACCCAGTACTTC. Together with reference TRBV7-9 and TRBJ2-5, the CDR3 gives the full variable domain: DTGVSQNPRHKITKRGQNVTFRCDPISEHNRLYWYRQTLGQGPEFLTYFQNEAQLEKSRLLSDRFSAERPKGSFSTLEIQRTEQGDSAMYLCASSGDLARRETQYFGPGTRLLVL.

This clonotype showed up many times. This chain links TRBV27 with TRBJ2-1; D gene ambiguous. The CDR3 sequence is 16 residues long. V was clipped by 5 bases and J by 0 bases, with 14 bases between them. Germline V gives CDR1 MNHEY, CDR2 SMNVEV (reference sequence). The CDR3 DNA sequence: TGTGCCAGCAGTCCGAAGGGCAGCTTCTCCTACAATGAGCAGTTCTTC. Its translation: CASSPKGSFSYNEQFF.

This clonotype turned up a few times. This chain uses TRBV4-3 with TRBJ1-5; no reliable D call. Trimming removed 0 bases at V and 4 bases at J, with 10 bases between. The CDR3 runs to 15 residues. In germline, CDR1 is LGHNA, CDR2 YSLEER. The chain's CDR3 is CASSQDLAGNQPQHF. In DNA, the CDR3 is TGCGCCAGCAGCCAAGACTTAGCGGGGAATCAGCCCCAGCATTTT.

This clonotype was seen many times. The rearrangement uses TRBV29-1 and TRBJ2-2; 10 bases match TRBD1. The CDR3 has 15 residues. J lost 7 bases, V lost 2 bases, and 7 bases had no gene match. Germline V lookup: CDR1 SQVTM, CDR2 ANQGSEA. CDR3 protein: CSVEIRQGAGGELFF. CDR3 in DNA: TGCAGCGTTGAAATTCGACAGGGGGCAGGCGGGGAGCTGTTTTTT.

This clonotype came up many times. CDR3 sequence reads: CASSVVRGRTDTQYF. In DNA form, the CDR3 reads TGTGCCAGCAGCGTGGTAAGGGGGAGGACAGATACGCAGTATTTT. The chain combines TRBV28 with TRBJ2-3, with D tentatively TRBD1 or TRBD2 (6 bases each). Germline values: CDR1 MDHEN, CDR2 SYDVKM. The CDR3 has 15 amino acids. V was cut by 6 bases and J by 3 bases, with 16 bases left in between.

This clonotype was seen many times. V usage is TRBV12-3 or TRBV12-4 and J usage is TRBJ1-5, with 9 bases matching TRBD1. This CDR3 is 16 amino acids long. V was pared by 6 bases and J by 1 base, with 7 bases of the junction left unmatched. CDR3 coding DNA: TGTGCCAGCAGCGAGCGGACAGGGGCGAGCAATCAGCCCCAGCATTTT. Protein: CASSERTGASNQPQHF.

The rearrangement uses TRBV7-6 and TRBJ2-7; D call uncertain. The CDR3 covers 15 residues. Per germline, CDR1 SGHVS and CDR2 FNYEAQ. Trimming stripped 2 bases from V and 0 bases from J, with 11 bases between. The CDR3 here is CASSLSATYSYEQYF. The CDR3 DNA sequence: TGTGCCAGCAGCTTATCCGCCACATACTCCTACGAGCAGTACTTC.

This clonotype showed up many times. V gene TRBV6-2 or TRBV6-3 combines with J gene TRBJ2-7; D is uncertain. This CDR3 is 11 amino acids long. CDR1 and CDR2 (germline): MNHEY, SVGEGT. The V and J ends lost 6 bases and 7 bases respectively, with 10 bases between them. The CDR3 is CASSQILEQYF. Here the CDR3 DNA reads TGTGCCAGCAGCCAAATCCTGGAGCAGTACTTC.

This clonotype was seen repeatedly, ten times or more. V and J are TRBV10-1 and TRBJ1-6; D is undetermined. V lost 4 bases, J lost 10 bases, and 11 bases lay in between. CDR3 length: 13 amino acids. CDR1 and CDR2 from the germline V gene are WNHNN and SYGVQD (reference sequence). The CDR3 DNA reads as TGCGCCAGCAGTGGAGATCTCGGCTCACCCCTCCACTTT. This codes for CASSGDLGSPLHF.

This clonotype turned up a few times. The V gene is TRBV7-3, the J gene TRBJ2-1; 7 bases are a match to TRBD1. The CDR3 is 16 amino acids. Germline V gene lookup returns CDR1 SGHTA and CDR2 FQGTGA. J lost 3 bases, V lost 3 bases, and 8 bases had no gene match. The DNA for the CDR3 is TGTGCCAGCAGCTTCCAACCACGGGACAGCTACAATGAGCAGTTCTTC. Translated, it gives CASSFQPRDSYNEQFF. Looking up the rest from reference TRBV7-3 and TRBJ2-1 gives the full variable domain: GAGVSQTPSNKVTEKGKYVELRCDPISGHTALYWYRQSLGQGPEFLIYFQGTGAADDSGLPNDRFFAVRPEGSVSTLKIQRTERGDSAVYLCASSFQPRDSYNEQFFGPGTRLTVL.

The V gene is TRBV18, the J gene TRBJ2-5, with 7 positions matching TRBD2. CDR1 and CDR2 from the germline V gene are KGHSH and LQKENI. Trimming cost V 3 bases and J 5 bases; bases outside gene matches: 12. The CDR3 runs 16 residues. The CDR3 loop is CASSPVTSRRGETQYF. The CDR3 coding sequence is TGTGCCAGCTCACCCGTGACTAGCCGGAGAGGGGAGACCCAGTACTTC.

The sample holds many counts of this clonotype. The gene calls are TRBV24-1 and TRBJ2-3; no reliable D call. This CDR3 spans 11 amino acids. Trimming took off 8 bases at V and 6 bases at J, with 8 bases between the two ends. Germline CDR1 KGHDR, CDR2 SFDVKD. This CDR3 reads CATIHGDTQYF. CDR3 sequence (DNA): TGTGCCACCATCCACGGGGATACGCAGTATTTT.

The genes are TRBV4-2 and TRBJ2-6; weak D call: TRBD2 (5 bases). CDR1 LGHNA and CDR2 YNFKEQ come from the germline V gene. Trimming shortened V by 1 base and J by 4 bases, and 8 bases separated the two germline ends. This CDR3 is built from 15 residues. The CDR3 DNA sequence: TGTGCCAGCAGCCAAGGGACTTCGGGGGCCAACGTCCTGACTTTC. Protein sequence: CASSQGTSGANVLTF.

The gene calls are TRBV29-1 and TRBJ2-7; D might be TRBD1 (7 bases). There are 12 residues in the CDR3. The ends were cut back, 6 bases at V and 1 base at J, with 10 bases in the middle. Germline lookup yields CDR1 SQVTM and CDR2 ANQGSEA. CDR3 amino acids: CSVTGTSYEQYF. The CDR3 nucleotides read TGCAGCGTGACAGGGACTTCCTACGAGCAGTACTTC.

The chain recombines TRBV20-1 with TRBJ1-2; D gene unclear. V dropped 0 bases and J dropped 5 bases, with 4 bases sitting between them. The CDR3 has 11 residues. Germline lookup yields CDR1 DFQATT and CDR2 SNEGSKA (reference sequence). The CDR3, as DNA: TGCAGTGCTAGAGAGGATTATGGCTACACCTTC. Translated: CSAREDYGYTF.

This clonotype was recorded at least ten times. J is TRBJ2-7 and V is TRBV7-6, with D unclear. Deletions cut 5 bases from V and 0 bases from J, with 8 bases between. Per germline, CDR1 SGHVS and CDR2 FNYEAQ. The CDR3 consists of 13 residues. The CDR3 DNA reads TGTGCCAGCAGCGGGCAGTACTCCTACGAGCAGTACTTC. Translated: CASSGQYSYEQYF. Drawing the rest from reference TRBV7-6 and TRBJ2-7, the complete variable domain is GAGVSQSPRYKVTKRGQDVALRCDPISGHVSLYWYRQALGQGPEFLTYFNYEAQQDKSGLPNDRFSAERPEGSISTLTIQRTEQRDSAMYRCASSGQYSYEQYFGPGTRLTVT.

This clonotype has ten or more counts. The V call is TRBV5-1, the J call TRBJ2-2, with D possibly matching TRBD2 (6 bases). The V gene lost 4 bases and the J gene lost 1 base, with 14 bases spanning the gap. The CDR3 length is 16 residues. Germline CDR1 SGHRS, CDR2 YFSETQ. CDR3 sequence (DNA): TGCGCCAGCAGCCCGCGGGGCAGCGGGAACACCGGGGAGCTGTTTTTT. This sequence encodes CASSPRGSGNTGELFF.